These T cell receptor beta chains were read from a single sample in a study of vaccination and CD4 T cells after COVID-19. TCRdb analysed the PCR reads with MiXCR anew, one entry per CDR3 protein. The data contain 15,000 to 25,000 distinct CDR3 sequences, approximately 52% of them seen just once; the ten biggest clones take up roughly 9.1%. Their specific antigens are unknown. The sequenced sample was CD4+ T cells from blood, cultured in vitro. These receptors were collected from a human donor who had recovered from COVID-19. CDR3s include the opening cysteine and the closing phenylalanine or tryptophan. A D gene is named only where the DNA matches it firmly. Expanded clones get a size class; other rows say once, few or many, or leave the size out.

>TRBD1|.|TRBJ2-5|TRBV7-7
CASSRGLVETQYF
TGTGCCAGCAGTAGGGGGCTGGTGGAGACCCAGTACTTC
>.|.|TRBJ1-5|TRBV6-4
CASRSFGTGKDYSNQPQHF
TGTGCCAGCAGGAGCTTCGGTACAGGGAAAGATTATAGCAATCAGCCCCAGCATTTT
>TRBD2|.|TRBJ2-6|TRBV19
CASSPVAGGPSGANVLTF
TGTGCCAGTAGTCCCGTAGCGGGAGGGCCCTCTGGGGCCAACGTCCTGACTTTC
>.|.|TRBJ2-7|TRBV20-1
CSAAGSGEQYF
TGCAGTGCTGCGGGATCAGGAGAGCAGTACTTC
>TRBD1|.|TRBJ1-2|TRBV19
CASSMGLTGVHYGYTF
TGTGCCAGTAGTATGGGACTGACAGGGGTTCACTATGGCTACACCTTC
>.|few|TRBJ1-2|TRBV20-1
CSARKGYNYGYTF
TGCAGTGCTAGAAAGGGTTATAACTATGGCTACACCTTC
>.|.|TRBJ2-4|TRBV20-1
CSVGEFPVAKNIQYF
TGCAGTGTTGGGGAGTTCCCAGTAGCCAAAAACATTCAGTACTTC
>TRBD1|.|TRBJ2-1|TRBV7-2
CASSLEGQAYNEQFF
TGTGCCAGCAGCTTAGAGGGACAGGCCTACAATGAGCAGTTCTTC
>.|.|TRBJ1-4|TRBV21-1
CASSNLYSGGGEKLFF
TGTGCCAGCAGCAATCTTTATTCCGGGGGCGGGGAAAAACTGTTTTTT
>.|.|TRBJ1-2|TRBV28
CASTPPGGGTGWNYGYTF
TGTGCCAGCACCCCGCCGGGGGGAGGAACAGGCTGGAACTATGGCTACACCTTC
>.|.|TRBJ2-5|TRBV3-1
CASSQDPRAGETQYF
TGTGCCAGCAGCCAAGACCCGAGGGCAGGGGAGACCCAGTACTTC
>.|.|TRBJ1-2|TRBV6-5
CASSYSRGNYGYTF
TGTGCCAGCAGTTACTCGAGGGGGAACTATGGCTACACCTTC
>.|.|TRBJ2-1|TRBV5-4
CASSLNQQGSAQFF
TGTGCCAGCAGCTTGAATCAGCAGGGATCGGCGCAGTTCTTC
>.|.|TRBJ2-5|TRBV27
CASSLQGPQETQYF
TGTGCCAGCAGTTTGCAGGGGCCCCAAGAGACCCAGTACTTC
>.|.|TRBJ1-1|TRBV7-9
CASSSQSWNTEAFF
TGTGCCAGCAGCTCACAGAGCTGGAACACTGAAGCTTTCTTT
>.|large|TRBJ1-6|TRBV18
CASSRGWTENSPLHF
TGTGCCAGCTCACGAGGGTGGACGGAGAATTCACCCCTCCACTTT
>.|.|TRBJ1-2|TRBV12-3/TRBV12-4
CASSPISRSNYGYTF
TGTGCCAGCAGTCCCATTTCCCGGTCTAACTATGGCTACACCTTC
>.|.|TRBJ2-3|TRBV6-1
CASKDDTQYF
TGTGCCAGCAAGGACGATACGCAGTATTTT